This T cell receptor beta chain was identified in a study of early T cells in non-severe SARS-CoV-2 infection. As for the study in general: Bulk RNA taken from unsorted whole blood was sequenced, leaving chains unpaired.

Findings and caveats of the study: Using VDJdb, the matching emphasized anti-spike CD8 responses while missing private and CD4 specificities.

This clonotype was counted a few times. What it binds is not known. Attached unique molecular identifiers marked individual cDNA molecules. Each CDR3 protein is one row after TCRdb ran MiXCR on the 5' RACE reads. This sample carries around 81,000 distinct CDR3 sequences, around 15% of them seen once, and the ten largest clones take over 9.5%. The V and J ends lost 3 bases and 4 bases respectively, with 19 bases between them. CDR1 and CDR2 (germline): SGHKS, YYEKEE (reference sequence). CDR3 length: 16 amino acids. The rearrangement joins TRBV5-5 to TRBJ2-5; D possibly corresponds to TRBD1 (6 bases). The sequence was collected from an adult who was a healthcare worker with PCR-confirmed SARS-CoV-2 infection or an uninfected control (not recorded which). Sequenced sample: whole blood. Here the CDR3 DNA reads TGTGCCAGCAGCTCACTTGTCCCTCAGGGGATAGAGACCCAGTACTTC. This gives the protein CASSSLVPQGIETQYF.